This entry lists 15 T cell receptor beta chains sequenced from one sample in a study of immune heterogeneity within non-small cell lung tumors. Multiplex PCR was performed with 32 V and 13 J primers, and it amplified TCR beta CDR3. TCRdb reprocessed the multiplex PCR reads with MiXCR, giving one entry per CDR3 protein. The sample carries about 21,000 distinct CDR3 sequences, 28% recorded once. With approximately 600 ng used per sample, the template was genomic DNA from bulk tumor. Widely spaced biopsies, several per primary tumor, were obtained at surgery. These patients got curative surgery after being newly diagnosed with untreated non-small cell lung cancer. The sample consisted of lung tumor tissue. These receptors came from a man aged 40-49 years with non-small cell lung cancer.

Regarding this clonotype: One base away lies a much larger clone, so this may be a sequencing read error. The chain has TRBV20-1 and TRBJ2-3; D is perhaps TRBD2 (6 bases). Trimming cost V 3 bases and J 0 bases, with 13 bases left between them. CDR3 length equals 15 residues. CDR1 and CDR2 from the germline V gene are DFQATT and SNEGSKA (reference sequence). The CDR3 here is CSAREVRGSTDTQYF. CDR3 bases: TGCAGTGCTAGGGAGGTGCGGGGCAGCACAGATACGCAGTATTTT.

This clonotype occurred many times. The rearrangement joins TRBV6-4 to TRBJ2-7; a weak D match, TRBD1 (6 bases). Germline V CDR1 and CDR2: MRHNA, SNTAGT. The CDR3 consists of 14 residues. The V end was cut by 7 bases, the J end by 2 bases, with 15 bases between. In DNA, the CDR3 is TGTGCCAGCAACCGGGACAAGGATACCTACGAGCAGTACTTC. Its protein product is CASNRDKDTYEQYF.

Turning to this clonotype: One junction end disagrees with the germline gene, perhaps due to a read error. The rearrangement joins TRBV18 to TRBJ2-5; unclear D gene. The CDR3 sequence is 13 residues long. CDR1 is KGHSH and CDR2 is LQKENI in the germline V gene. The CDR3 sequence is CVSSPLPQETQYF. As DNA, the CDR3 is TGTGTCAGCTCACCATTGCCCCAAGAGACCCAGTACTTC.

In this sample, this clonotype turned up many times. The V gene is TRBV12-3 or TRBV12-4, the J gene TRBJ1-2, with 7 positions matching TRBD1. The CDR3 has 13 amino acids. J gave up 6 bases and V 7 bases, and 8 bases lay outside the gene matches. The CDR3 region is CASTITTGDGYTF. The CDR3, as DNA: TGTGCCAGCACCATCACAACAGGGGATGGCTACACCTTC.

Ten or more counts support this clonotype. V gene TRBV11-3 combines with J gene TRBJ2-7, with D perhaps TRBD1 (5 bases). CDR3 length: 15 residues. Trimming took 0 bases from V and 1 from J, leaving 10 bases between them. Germline CDR1 SGHNT, CDR2 YENEEA. This chain's CDR3 is CASSLDRTSSYEQYF. CDR3 DNA: TGTGCCAGCAGCTTAGATCGGACAAGTTCCTACGAGCAGTACTTC.

Concerning this clonotype itself: A read error may produce the germline difference seen at one junction end. The rearrangement joins TRBV9 to TRBJ1-1; 8 bases are shared with TRBD1. The CDR3 is 15 residues long. Germline values: CDR1 SGDLS, CDR2 YYNGEE. Here the CDR3 reads CASSVFRGQNTEASF. The CDR3, as DNA: TGTGCCAGCAGCGTATTCAGGGGGCAGAACACTGAAGCTTCCTTT. Full variable domain (outside the CDR3, taken from reference TRBV9 and TRBJ1-1): DSGVTQTPKHLITATGQRVTLRCSPRSGDLSVYWYQQSLDQGLQFLIQYYNGEERAKGNILERFSAQQFPDLHSELNLSSLELGDSALYFCASSVFRGQNTEASFGQGTRLTVV.

As to this clonotype: Being one base from a much bigger clone, this may be a read error. This chain joins TRBV6-5 and TRBJ1-2; no clear D gene. Deletions cut 0 bases from V and 3 bases from J, with 14 bases between. Germline CDR1 reads MNHEY; CDR2 reads SVGAGI. The CDR3 sequence is 16 residues long. CDR3 bases: TGTGCCAGCAGTTACTCAATTGCGCTCGGCCACTATGGCTACACCTTC. Its translation is CASSYSIALGHYGYTF.

The V gene is TRBV19, the J gene TRBJ2-7, with 7 positions matching TRBD1. CDR3 length equals 14 residues. In germline, CDR1 is LNHDA, CDR2 SQIVND (reference sequence). Trimming removed 6 bases from V and 2 bases from J; junction bases left unmatched: 7. CDR3 in DNA: TGTGCCAGTAGCAACACGGACAGGACCTACGAGCAGTACTTC. Amino acids: CASSNTDRTYEQYF.

This clonotype has only a few counts. V gene TRBV5-1 combines with J gene TRBJ1-5, with unresolved D. Germline CDR1 reads SGHRS; CDR2 reads YFSETQ. Trimming took off 0 bases at V and 0 bases at J, with 7 bases between the two ends. The length of the CDR3 is 15 residues. CDR3 residues: CASSLEGHSNQPQHF. CDR3 in DNA: TGCGCCAGCAGCTTGGAAGGGCATAGCAATCAGCCCCAGCATTTT. The full variable domain, its missing parts supplied by reference TRBV5-1 and TRBJ1-5, is KAGVTQTPRYLIKTRGQQVTLSCSPISGHRSVSWYQQTPGQGLQFLFEYFSETQRNKGNFPGRFSGRQFSNSRSEMNVSTLELGDSALYLCASSLEGHSNQPQHFGDGTRLSIL.

Concerning this clonotype itself: The germline gene is not matched at one end of the junction; a read error may be the cause. The chain combines TRBV12-3 or TRBV12-4 with TRBJ1-1; unclear D gene. This CDR3 contains 15 residues. The CDR3 nucleotides read TGTGCCAGCAGCCTCACCGGGGTGGAGAACACTGAAGCTTTGTTT. This sequence encodes CASSLTGVENTEALF.

A note on this clonotype: This clone may be a read error of a much larger clone one base away. The genes are TRBV2 and TRBJ1-2, with TRBD1 as a possible D gene (6 bases). V dropped 3 bases and J dropped 7 bases, with 15 bases sitting between them. Germline CDR1 is SNHLY and CDR2 is FYNNEI. CDR3 size: 14 residues. CDR3 coding DNA: TGTGCCAGCAGTGACAGCAGGGGCTCAGCTGGCTACACCTTC. Amino acids: CASSDSRGSAGYTF.

This clonotype was seen many times. In DNA, the CDR3 is TGTGCCACCAGCAGAGCCCAGCGGGATCAGTACTTC. Its translation: CATSRAQRDQYF. The chain carries TRBV15 and TRBJ2-7; 7 bases map to TRBD2. The germline CDR1 and CDR2 sequences are LNHNV and YYDKDF (reference sequence). The CDR3 sequence is 12 residues long. The V gene end was trimmed by 1 base and the J gene end by 10 bases; junction bases not matched to a gene: 4.

About this clonotype itself: This may come from a read error, since a much larger clone is one base off. The rearrangement uses TRBV7-2 and TRBJ2-7, with TRBD2 as a possible D gene (6 bases). Germline V gene sequence: CDR1 SGHTA, CDR2 FQGNSA. The CDR3 runs 16 residues. DNA for the CDR3: TGTTCCAGCAGCCGAGCCCCGGGACTGGCGACCTACGAGCAGTACTTC. Amino acids: CSSSRAPGLATYEQYF.

Concerning this clonotype: Possible read error: a much larger clone is one base away. The chain couples TRBV14 to TRBJ2-3; TRBD2 agrees at 7 bases. The length of the CDR3 is 15 residues. Per the germline V gene, CDR1 is SGHDN and CDR2 is FVKESK. This CDR3 is CANSQYSGTADTQYF. CDR3 nucleotide sequence: TGTGCCAACAGCCAATACAGCGGGACCGCGGATACGCAGTATTTT.

Concerning this clonotype itself: A much larger clone lies a single base off, so this may be a read error. This chain joins TRBV6-8 and TRBJ2-1; 7 nucleotides align to TRBD2. The length of the CDR3 is 18 residues. Germline CDR1 is MNHGY and CDR2 is SAAAGT. The ends lost 6 bases at V and 0 bases at J; junction bases unmatched: 14. CDR3: CASSFGLEGGSSYNEQFF. Written as DNA, the CDR3 is TGTGCCAGCAGCTTCGGACTAGAGGGAGGGAGCTCCTACAATGAGCAGTTCTTC.